This T cell receptor beta chain was found in a study of T cells expressing NK-cell markers. Study summary: In sorted CD3+CD56+NKG2C+, CD3+CD56+NKG2C- and CD3+CD56-NKG2C+ T cells, TCR beta repertoires were obtained.

Researchers built TCR beta cDNA using 5'RACE template switching with UMIs. TCRdb reanalyzed the 5' RACE reads and collapses them to one entry per CDR3 protein, without DNA. In total, the table holds some 410,000 distinct CDR3 sequences. Notes on the study in general: Four donors showed these clonotypes also leading the CD3+CD56-NKG2C+ fraction. Evidence did not settle whether expanded NKG2C+ T cell clones targeted HCMV.

The CDR3 spans 14 residues. Notes on this clonotype: Antigen specificity is unknown.

The chain has TRBV12-3 or TRBV12-4 and TRBJ1-4. Source material: blood T cells: a sorted CD56 or NKG2C T cell subset, CD4+ or CD8+ T cells, or bulk PBMC T cells (not recorded which). This receptor was taken from a woman aged 18-70 years in good health. The CDR3 spells CASSFRQGGEKLFF.